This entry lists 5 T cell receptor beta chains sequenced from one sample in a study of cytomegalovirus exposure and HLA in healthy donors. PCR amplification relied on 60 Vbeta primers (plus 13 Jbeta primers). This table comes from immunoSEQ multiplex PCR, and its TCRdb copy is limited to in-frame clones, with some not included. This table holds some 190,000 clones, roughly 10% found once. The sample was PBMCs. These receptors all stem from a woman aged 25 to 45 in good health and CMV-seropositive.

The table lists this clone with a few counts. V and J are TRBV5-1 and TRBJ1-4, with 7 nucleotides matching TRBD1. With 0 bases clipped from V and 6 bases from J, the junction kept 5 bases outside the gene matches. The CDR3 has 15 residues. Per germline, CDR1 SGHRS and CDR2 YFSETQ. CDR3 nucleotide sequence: TGCGCCAGCAGCTTGGCCCCGCAGGGGGATGAAAAACTGTTTTTT. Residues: CASSLAPQGDEKLFF.

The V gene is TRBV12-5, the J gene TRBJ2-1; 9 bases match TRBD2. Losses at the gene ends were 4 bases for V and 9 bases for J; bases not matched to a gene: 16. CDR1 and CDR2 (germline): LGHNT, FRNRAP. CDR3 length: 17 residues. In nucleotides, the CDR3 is TGTGCTAGTGGTTCTGGAACCTTAGCGGGAGTCCCTGGTGAGCAGTTCTTC. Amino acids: CASGSGTLAGVPGEQFF.

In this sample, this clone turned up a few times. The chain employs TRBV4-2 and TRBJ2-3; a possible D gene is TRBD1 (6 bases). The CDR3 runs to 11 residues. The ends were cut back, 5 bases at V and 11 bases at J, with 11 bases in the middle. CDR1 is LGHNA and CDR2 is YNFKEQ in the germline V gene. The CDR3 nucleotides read TGTGCCAGCAGCAAGAGAGGGGGGCAGTATTTT. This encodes CASSKRGGQYF.

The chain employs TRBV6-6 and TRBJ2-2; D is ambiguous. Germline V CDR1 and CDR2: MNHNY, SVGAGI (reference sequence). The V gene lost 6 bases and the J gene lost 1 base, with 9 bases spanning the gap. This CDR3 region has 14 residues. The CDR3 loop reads CASRTHMNTGELFF. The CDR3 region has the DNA TGTGCCAGCAGGACACATATGAACACCGGGGAGCTGTTTTTT.

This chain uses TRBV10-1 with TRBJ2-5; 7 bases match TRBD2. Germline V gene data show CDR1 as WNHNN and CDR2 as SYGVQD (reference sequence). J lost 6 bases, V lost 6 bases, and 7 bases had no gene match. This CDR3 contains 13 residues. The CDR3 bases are TGCGCCAGCAGCCCGGGACTACAACAGACCCAGTACTTC. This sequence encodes CASSPGLQQTQYF.